A single sample gave rise to the 22 T cell receptor beta chains below, sequenced in a study of regulatory T cells in long-lasting Graves disease. Specified time point: newly diagnosed GD, antithyroid drugs for less than 3 months. Following extraction of RNA from PBMCs, that RNA was used to make the TCR library. Construction of TCR beta libraries relied on iRepertoire HTBI primers and on Arm-PCR targeting CDR3 regions. TCRdb re-called the multiplex PCR reads with MiXCR, one entry per CDR3 protein. The sample shows over 500,000 distinct CDR3 sequences, approximately 15% of them seen only once. Separately, the same data were catalogued under a study of T cells in Graves' hyperthyroidism and ophthalmopathy.

This specimen consisted of peripheral blood mononuclear cells (PBMCs), obtained at new diagnosis, from a patient treated with antithyroid drugs. These receptors all come from a woman aged 25 to 45 with Graves disease.

The sample holds a few counts of this clonotype. V and J are TRBV20-1 and TRBJ2-1; 7 nucleotides match TRBD2. There are 15 residues in the CDR3. Germline V gene lookup returns CDR1 DFQATT and CDR2 SNEGSKA (reference sequence). V shed 3 bases, J shed 5 bases, and the junction held 10 bases outside the gene matches. DNA for the CDR3: TGCAGTGCTAGGTATAGCGGGCTTGGCAACAATGAGCAGTTCTTC. Protein sequence: CSARYSGLGNNEQFF.

In its sample, this clonotype was seen a few times. The chain couples TRBV6-1 to TRBJ1-1; no firm D call. Germline V lookup: CDR1 MNHNS, CDR2 SASEGT. This CDR3 has 10 amino acids. Trimming cost V 9 bases and J 6 bases, with 8 bases left between them. The CDR3 bases are TGTGCCAGTGGCGTGGCTGAAGCTTTCTTT. Amino acids: CASGVAEAFF.

This clonotype came up many times. The rearrangement joins TRBV20-1 to TRBJ1-5, with D perhaps TRBD1 (5 bases). CDR1 is DFQATT, CDR2 SNEGSKA, per germline (reference sequence). The CDR3 sequence is 14 residues long. Trimming stripped 6 bases from V and 3 bases from J, with 15 bases between. The CDR3 is CSALIGGDNQPQHF. CDR3 nucleotide sequence: TGCAGTGCCCTTATTGGGGGGGACAATCAGCCCCAGCATTTT.

This clonotype occurred once. The CDR3 sequence: CASRPPGHNYNEQFF. CDR3 DNA sequence: TGCGCCAGCAGGCCCCCAGGGCACAACTACAATGAGCAGTTCTTC. The chain recombines TRBV5-1 with TRBJ2-1, with D tentatively TRBD1 (5 bases). The CDR3 is 15 amino acids. Germline-derived CDR1 and CDR2 are SGHRS and YFSETQ. Trimming pared 5 bases from V and 3 bases from J, leaving 15 bases between.

J is TRBJ2-1 and V is TRBV10-1, with D perhaps matching TRBD1 or TRBD2 (6 bases each). Germline V CDR1 and CDR2: WNHNN, SYGVQD (reference sequence). V was clipped by 0 bases and J by 5 bases, with 11 bases between them. CDR3 length: 15 residues. The CDR3 DNA reads TGCGCCAGCAGTGAGTCGACGGGGGCCCACAATGAGCAGTTCTTC. This translates into CASSESTGAHNEQFF.

This clonotype was detected a few times. The chain joins TRBV5-1 to TRBJ1-3; D remains unclear. Germline lookup yields CDR1 SGHRS and CDR2 YFSETQ. The CDR3 extends over 15 amino acids. Trimming pared 0 bases from V and 2 bases from J, leaving 9 bases between. The CDR3 reads CASSLAGVAGNTIYF. The CDR3 DNA is TGCGCCAGCAGCTTGGCCGGGGTGGCTGGAAACACCATATATTTT.

The table lists this clonotype with many counts. The chain combines TRBV7-3 with TRBJ1-1; the D is unclear. Between the trimmed V and J ends, which lost 5 bases and 1 base, there was a span of 11 bases. In germline, CDR1 is SGHTA, CDR2 FQGTGA. This CDR3 is 14 amino acids long. The CDR3 protein is CASSTGSPNTEAFF. The CDR3 nucleotides are TGTGCCAGCAGCACCGGGAGCCCGAACACTGAAGCTTTCTTT.

In its sample, this clonotype was seen a few times. V usage is TRBV20-1 and J usage is TRBJ2-3; no firm D call. Trimming cost V 0 bases and J 6 bases, with 19 bases left between them. The CDR3 spans 16 residues. Germline-derived CDR1 and CDR2 are DFQATT and SNEGSKA (reference sequence). The CDR3 sequence is CSARDKVGVSIDTQYF. In DNA form, the CDR3 reads TGCAGTGCTAGAGATAAAGTCGGCGTTAGCATCGATACGCAGTATTTT.

The gene calls are TRBV5-1 and TRBJ1-4, with a tentative D call TRBD1 (6 bases). The CDR3 totals 14 residues. Germline values: CDR1 SGHRS, CDR2 YFSETQ. Trimming removed 1 base from V and 5 bases from J, with 9 bases in between. CDR3 coding DNA: TGCGCCAGCAGCTTGACCGGACAGAATGAAAAACTGTTTTTT. Protein: CASSLTGQNEKLFF.

There are many counts of this clonotype. In DNA form, the CDR3 reads TGTGCCAGCAGCTTACAAAGTAGCGGGGTTAATGAGCAGTTCTTC. Amino acid sequence: CASSLQSSGVNEQFF. This rearrangement joins TRBV7-3 to TRBJ2-1, with TRBD2 identical over 8 bases. This CDR3 spans 15 amino acids. Germline lookup yields CDR1 SGHTA and CDR2 FQGTGA. The trim removed 2 bases at V and 7 bases at J, leaving 7 bases unmatched.

This clonotype occurred many times. V usage is TRBV6-1 and J usage is TRBJ1-1; weak D call: TRBD1 (6 bases). V was pared by 7 bases and J by 5 bases, with 29 bases between. Germline-derived CDR1 and CDR2 are MNHNS and SASEGT. This CDR3 comprises 18 residues. This CDR3 is CASTRGALLTGQGTEAFF. The CDR3 DNA sequence: TGTGCCAGCACCCGAGGAGCCTTACTGACAGGTCAGGGGACTGAAGCTTTCTTT.

This clonotype appeared a few times. The rearrangement uses TRBV5-6 and TRBJ2-3; unclear D gene. The CDR3 contains 17 residues. V was clipped by 0 bases and J by 0 bases, with 14 bases between them. CDR1 and CDR2 (germline): SGHDT, YYEEEE. The CDR3 DNA is TGTGCCAGCAGCTTGGGCGCGGATATCCCTAGCACAGATACGCAGTATTTT. Translating it yields CASSLGADIPSTDTQYF.

This clonotype was detected ten times or more. The V call is TRBV6-1, the J call TRBJ1-2, with D maybe TRBD1 (5 bases). CDR1 and CDR2 (germline): MNHNS, SASEGT. V was pared by 6 bases and J by 3 bases, with 23 bases between. The CDR3 totals 17 residues. CDR3 in amino acids: CASRRFWTGGLDYGYTF. The DNA of the CDR3 is TGTGCCAGCAGGAGATTCTGGACGGGGGGATTAGACTATGGCTACACCTTC.

This clonotype was recorded many times. This chain's CDR3 is CATSRDRGNWPQHF. Written as DNA, the CDR3 is TGTGCCACCAGCAGAGATCGGGGGAACTGGCCCCAGCATTTT. The chain is built from TRBV15 and TRBJ1-5, with a possible D match to TRBD1 (5 bases). Trimming pared 0 bases from V and 9 bases from J, leaving 12 bases between. Per germline, CDR1 LNHNV and CDR2 YYDKDF (reference sequence). This CDR3 contains 14 residues.

This clonotype was detected only once. This chain uses TRBV19 with TRBJ2-3; D tentatively fits TRBD1 or TRBD2 (6 bases each). This CDR3 is built from 17 residues. Trimming left V 7 bases short and J 0 bases short, with 20 bases between. Per the germline V gene, CDR1 is LNHDA and CDR2 is SQIVND (reference sequence). CDR3 protein: CASKGGSSASSTDTQYF. The DNA for the CDR3 is TGTGCCAGTAAGGGGGGATCTAGCGCATCTAGCACAGATACGCAGTATTTT.

The chain joins TRBV14 to TRBJ2-7; 10 nucleotides line up with TRBD1. This CDR3 contains 13 residues. Germline lookup yields CDR1 SGHDN and CDR2 FVKESK. The trim removed 4 bases at V and 6 bases at J, leaving 3 bases unmatched. CDR3: CASSRRTGGEQYF. The DNA of the CDR3 is TGTGCCAGCAGCCGGCGGACAGGGGGCGAGCAGTACTTC.

The V gene is TRBV30, the J gene TRBJ2-1; a weak D match, TRBD2 (5 bases). This CDR3 is built from 16 residues. Germline V gene data show CDR1 as GTSNPN and CDR2 as SVGIG (reference sequence). The V gene lost 2 bases and the J gene lost 0 bases, with 14 bases spanning the gap. Written as DNA, the CDR3 is TGTGCCTGGAGTAGAAACTTGGGGAGCTCCTACAATGAGCAGTTCTTC. This encodes CAWSRNLGSSYNEQFF. The complete variable domain, with remaining parts taken from reference TRBV30 and TRBJ2-1, reads SQTIHQWPATLVQPVGSPLSLECTVEGTSNPNLYWYRQAAGRGLQLLFYSVGIGQISSEVPQNLSASRPQDRQFILSSKKLLLSDSGFYLCAWSRNLGSSYNEQFFGPGTRLTVL.

This clonotype has at least ten counts. V and J are TRBV27 and TRBJ2-7; D not certain. Between the trimmed V and J ends, which lost 5 bases and 3 bases, there was a span of 14 bases. In germline, CDR1 is MNHEY, CDR2 SMNVEV (reference sequence). This CDR3 comprises 14 residues. The CDR3 spells CASSPSGNFYEQYF. DNA for the CDR3: TGTGCCAGCAGTCCATCAGGTAACTTCTACGAGCAGTACTTC.

On this clonotype: A read error may be the cause here, since a much bigger clone is one base away. The chain combines TRBV10-3 with TRBJ1-5; tentative D call: TRBD1 (5 bases). V was shortened by 5 bases and J by 6 bases, with 17 bases between the two germline ends. From germline, CDR1 is ENHRY and CDR2 SYGVKD. This CDR3 region has 15 residues. CDR3: CAISYSINGGQPQHF. In DNA form, the CDR3 reads TGTGCCATCAGTTACTCGATAAACGGGGGTCAGCCCCAGCATTTT.

This chain uses TRBV6-2 or TRBV6-3 with TRBJ1-5, with TRBD1 as a possible D gene (6 bases). The CDR3 consists of 17 residues. Trimming shortened V by 5 bases and J by 0 bases, and 17 bases separated the two germline ends. Germline assignment: CDR1 MNHEY and CDR2 SVGEGT. The CDR3 coding sequence is TGTGCCAGCAGTCCCACAGGGAGGGGTTATAGCAATCAGCCCCAGCATTTT. It yields the protein CASSPTGRGYSNQPQHF.

Concerning this clonotype: This sequence may be a read error, since a much larger clone differs from it by one base. The genes are TRBV18 and TRBJ1-1; perhaps TRBD1 as D (5 bases). There are 14 residues in the CDR3. Germline CDR1 and CDR2: KGHSH and LQKENI. The CDR3 reads CASSPLEGNTEASF. The CDR3 bases are TGTGCCAGCTCACCGTTGGAGGGGAACACTGAAGCTTCCTTT.

This chain joins TRBV12-3 or TRBV12-4 and TRBJ1-6, with 8 positions matching TRBD1. V lost 5 bases, J lost 7 bases, and 7 bases stayed unmatched. The CDR3 consists of 15 residues. The CDR3 DNA reads TGTGCCAGCAGTACTACAGGGGGAGGGAATTCACCCCTCCACTTT. Protein product: CASSTTGGGNSPLHF.